This TCR beta chain emerged from a study of CD8 T cells in Susac syndrome. V gave up 4 bases and J gave up 7 bases, with 16 bases separating them. CDR3 length: 15 residues. Germline CDR1 LGHDT, CDR2 YNNKEL (reference sequence). While CD8+ and CD4+ T cells were isolated negatively, TEMRA cells were enriched by FACS. Random hexamers primed reverse transcription of roughly 0.45 to 1 ug RNA. From the immunoSEQ multiplex PCR reads, TCRdb called clonotypes with MiXCR, one entry per CDR3 protein. The table includes 150,000 to 180,000 distinct CDR3 sequences, roughly 94% detected once. The sequenced sample consisted of CD8+ T cells from PBMCs. V and J are TRBV3-1 and TRBJ2-2; D may correspond to TRBD1 or TRBD2 (5 bases each). This TCR came from a human donor with multiple sclerosis. In nucleotides, the CDR3 is TGTGCCAGCAGCCGCGGTAGGGGCCGGGACGGGGAGCTGTTTTTT. Translating gives CASSRGRGRDGELFF.